A single sample gave rise to the 5 T cell receptor beta chains below, sequenced in a study of human T cells and chemical hapten exposure listed by TCRdb under 2021. Library preparation was by RACE. Sequencing was performed on a NextSeq 500. TCRdb trimmed public reads at Q25 via fastp, called clones via MiXCR and kept in-frame beta chains. CDR3 protein sequences are deduplicated, and each keeps its most common genes and DNA. A total of roughly 200,000 distinct CDR3 sequences appear in this sample, under 30% of them only once. Approximately 2.5% of the sample lies in the top ten. Explained via the paper, the time point label denotes: patch test 3, about 24 weeks after DPC sensitization. The sample's treatment or condition label, in plain terms: therapeutic diphenylcyclopropenone sensitization with weekly scalp DPC. Specimen: whole blood, collected in connection with sensitization to the hapten diphenylcyclopropenone (DPC). The receptor source for this set is a woman in her forties with alopecia areata. Some clones in this sample may be carry-over from other donors' samples.

In this sample, this clonotype turned up a few times. The V gene is TRBV4-1, the J gene TRBJ1-1; D is undetermined. The CDR3 covers 16 residues. The germline V gene has CDR1 MGHRA and CDR2 YSYEKL. Trimming removed 3 bases from V and 6 bases from J, with 20 bases in between. The CDR3 DNA reads TGCGCCAGCAGCCAGTTCTGGGCCCTACCTCGGTCTGAAGCTTTCTTT. It encodes CASSQFWALPRSEAFF.

The chain combines TRBV24-1 with TRBJ1-2; perhaps TRBD1 as D (6 bases). The CDR3 covers 13 residues. Germline V CDR1 and CDR2: KGHDR, SFDVKD. V lost 6 bases and J lost 6, with 13 bases in between. CDR3 sequence (DNA): TGTGCCACCAGTACGGAGGGGGGGCATGGCTACACCTTC. It yields the protein CATSTEGGHGYTF.

The rearrangement uses TRBV4-3 and TRBJ2-6; possibly TRBD1 for D (5 bases). This CDR3 comprises 19 residues. The germline CDR1 and CDR2 sequences are LGHNA and YSLEER. Trimming shortened V by 1 base and J by 2 bases, and 18 bases separated the two germline ends. DNA of the CDR3: TGCGCCAGCAGCCAAGTTACAGGCTTACTCGGAACTGGGGCCAACGTCCTGACTTTC. It is translated as CASSQVTGLLGTGANVLTF.

The chain recombines TRBV5-5 with TRBJ1-1; 7 bases are shared with TRBD1. The CDR3 runs 14 residues. After removal of 4 bases from V and 4 bases from J, the junction contained 7 bases not matched to a gene. CDR1 is SGHKS, CDR2 YYEKEE, per germline (reference sequence). This CDR3 is CASSGMRQGTEAFF. CDR3 DNA: TGTGCCAGCAGCGGCATGAGACAGGGCACTGAAGCTTTCTTT.

The table lists this clonotype with a few counts. The chain employs TRBV29-1 and TRBJ1-1; the match to TRBD1 covers 8 bases. J lost 5 bases, V lost 1 base, and 0 bases had no gene match. CDR1 and CDR2 from the germline V gene are SQVTM and ANQGSEA. This CDR3 contains 12 residues. The CDR3 bases are TGCAGCGTTGAAGGACAGGGGACTGAAGCTTTCTTT. Translating it yields CSVEGQGTEAFF.